This T cell receptor beta chain was recovered during a study of cytomegalovirus exposure and HLA in healthy donors. Overall study findings and caveats: Researchers counted around 150 TCR beta chains as cytomegalovirus-associated. Through in vitro validation, a few CMV-associated chains were shown to be specific for CMV antigens. Cytomegalovirus status was reportedly diagnosed by the classifier with high sensitivity and specificity. A later analysis found first-cohort TCR clusters tended to co-occur in the approximately 120 validation repertoires.

Per the germline V gene, CDR1 is MNHEY and CDR2 is SVGAGI. The CDR3 length is 14 residues. V lost 7 bases to trimming and J lost 9 bases; unmatched junction nucleotides: 12. Concerning this clone: Its antigen is still unknown.

Generated by immunoSEQ multiplex PCR, the TCRdb table keeps only in-frame clones and is missing some. The table includes 200,000 to 250,000 clones, approximately 87% detected once. This clonotype was obtained from a woman between 18 and 30 years old in good health and CMV-seronegative. This rearrangement joins TRBV6-5 to TRBJ2-1, with TRBD1 matching over 7 bases. Sequencing was carried out using PBMCs. The CDR3 DNA reads as TGTGCCAGCATTCGACAGGGAAAGGTCGGTGAGCAGTTCTTC. Amino acids: CASIRQGKVGEQFF.